Below, one T cell receptor beta chain is given with its context. Germline lookup yields CDR1 MNHEY and CDR2 SVGAGI. The CDR3 spans 15 residues. V shed 6 bases and J 0 bases; nucleotides not matched to a gene: 7. The record originates from a study of blood T cell repertoires in COVID-19. The table came from immunoSEQ multiplex PCR; TCRdb's copy has only in-frame clones and leaves some out. Of approximately 160,000 clones in the sample, roughly nine tenths were seen once. Sequencing was done on a sample of peripheral blood. This chain connects TRBV6-5 to TRBJ1-2; 7 bases fit TRBD1. This TCR was recovered from a man aged 60 to 75 with active or convalescent COVID-19. The CDR3 loop is CASRGDSLANYGYTF. The CDR3 DNA sequence: TGTGCCAGCAGAGGGGACAGCTTAGCTAACTATGGCTACACCTTC.